This TCR beta chain was recorded in a study of OX40 agonist ivuxolimab in advanced cancers. About the study: In this cohort, patients received ivuxolimab, an agonistic anti-OX40 (CD134) antibody. The eligibility criteria allowed prior anti-PD-1, anti-PD-L1 or anti-CTLA-4 therapy, and around 40% had some.

Germline lookup yields CDR1 DFQATT and CDR2 SNEGSKA (reference sequence). V lost 8 bases and J 13 bases, leaving 14 bases between the germline ends. The length of the CDR3 is 9 residues. Worth noting for this clone: Its antigen is currently unknown.

Data came from immunoSEQ multiplex PCR; TCRdb stores just in-frame clones and leaves some out. The sample includes about 80,000 clones, roughly 86% seen only once; the top ten take about 25%. Study-wide points: Expanded clones were, on average, more numerous among CD8+ T cells than CD4+. There was clonal expansion of CD4+ and CD8+ blood T cells by week 6 at 0.1 to 3.0 mg/kg.

The rearrangement joins TRBV20-1 to TRBJ1-2, with D maybe TRBD1 (5 bases). This material consisted of CD4+ or CD8+ T cells sorted from blood, taken in a trial of the OX40 agonist ivuxolimab. This clonotype was obtained from an adult with an advanced solid tumor such as melanoma, head and neck, liver or kidney cancer. CDR3 sequence reads: CSPVWTTTF. In DNA form, the CDR3 reads TGCAGTCCAGTTTGGACAACCACCTTC.